A selection of T cell receptor beta chains follows, all from one sample in a study of cytomegalovirus exposure and HLA in healthy donors. Assay: immunoSEQ multiplex PCR; the TCRdb copy retains only in-frame clones and omits some. The table records roughly 140,000 clones, roughly 80% of them present only once. The sequencing input was PBMCs. The receptors shown here come from a woman between 35 and 50 years old in good health and CMV-seropositive. Each CDR3 is given with its conserved first and last residue. Each record gives: D gene, clone size, V gene, CDR3 length, J gene, CDR3 DNA, CDR3 protein. D genes are given only for firm matches. The size field is filled for only some rows; it gives once, few, many or a size class.

>-|-|TRBV18|13|TRBJ1-5
TGTGCCAGCTCACGAGATAGCAATCAGCCCCAGCATTTT
CASSRDSNQPQHF
>-|-|TRBV5-1|12|TRBJ2-7
TGCGCCAGCAGTAGGGACTCCTACGAGCAGTACTTC
CASSRDSYEQYF
>TRBD1|-|TRBV6-5|14|TRBJ1-1
TGTGCCAGCACACAGACAGGGTTGAACACTGAAGCTTTCTTT
CASTQTGLNTEAFF
>TRBD1|-|TRBV11-2|15|TRBJ1-1
TGTGCCAGCAGCTTAACAGGGGTGGTTTCCACTGAAGCTTTCTTT
CASSLTGVVSTEAFF
>-|-|TRBV19|11|TRBJ1-2
TGTGCCAGTAGTTCGGGCTATGGCTACACCTTC
CASSSGYGYTF
>TRBD1|-|TRBV5-4|13|TRBJ1-1
TGTGCCAGCAGCTTCGACAGGGGCGCTGAAGCTTTCTTT
CASSFDRGAEAFF
>TRBD1|few|TRBV5-1|17|TRBJ1-1
TGCGCCAGCAGCCCGATCGGGACAGGGGTTGCGAGCACTGAAGCTTTCTTT
CASSPIGTGVASTEAFF
>-|-|TRBV4-1|14|TRBJ1-1
TGCGCCAGCAGCCAAGGTCAGGGGCCCACTGAAGCTTTCTTT
CASSQGQGPTEAFF
>TRBD1|-|TRBV28|14|TRBJ1-6
TGTGCCAGCAGTTTAGGCAGGGGGTACTCACCCCTCCACTTT
CASSLGRGYSPLHF
>-|-|TRBV4-1|14|TRBJ1-6
TGCGCCAGCAGCCAGCCCAGGGAAAGCTCACCCCTCCACTTT
CASSQPRESSPLHF
>-|-|TRBV5-4|12|TRBJ2-7
TGTGCCAGCAGTTCTACAGGTTACGAGCAGTACTTC
CASSSTGYEQYF
>-|-|TRBV5-1|17|TRBJ2-3
TGCGCCAGCAGCCAGGAGGGGGGGGCCTGGAGCACAGATACGCAGTATTTT
CASSQEGGAWSTDTQYF
>-|few|TRBV5-1|14|TRBJ2-3
TGCGCCAGCAGCTTGTTAGGGGTTAGAGATACGCAGTATTTT
CASSLLGVRDTQYF
>-|-|TRBV6-1|14|TRBJ1-2
TGTGCCAGCAGTGAAATTGCCAGTACCTATGGCTACACCTTC
CASSEIASTYGYTF
>-|-|TRBV6-5|15|TRBJ1-1
TGTGCCAGCAGACTCGGAACTGTACCCAGGGGTGAAGCTTTCTTT
CASRLGTVPRGEAFF
>-|-|TRBV5-6|13|TRBJ2-1
TGTGCCAGCAGCTTGGTTACCTACAATGAGCAGTTCTTC
CASSLVTYNEQFF
>-|-|TRBV12-5|15|TRBJ2-2
TGTGCTAGTGGTTTGGCTTGGTACAGCACCGGGGAGCTGTTTTTT
CASGLAWYSTGELFF
>-|-|TRBV4-1|13|TRBJ2-5
TGCGCCAGCAGCCTCTCTCGGCAAGAGACCCAGTACTTC
CASSLSRQETQYF
>-|-|TRBV6-1|12|TRBJ1-2
TGTGCCAGCAGTGTTCCCAGTGCTGGCTACACCTTC
CASSVPSAGYTF
>-|-|TRBV5-5|16|TRBJ1-3
TGTGCCAGCAGCTTGAGTCCCCCCGGCTCTGGAAACACCATATATTTT
CASSLSPPGSGNTIYF
>-|few|TRBV28|13|TRBJ2-7
TGTGCCAGCAGACCTGGACACTTCTACGAGCAGTACTTC
CASRPGHFYEQYF
>TRBD1|-|TRBV2|14|TRBJ1-4
TGTGCCAGCAGTTGGGGACAGGGTGGAGAAAAACTGTTTTTT
CASSWGQGGEKLFF
>-|-|TRBV5-5|16|TRBJ2-2
TGTGCCAGCAGTTTGGCGGTATACCTGAACACCGGGGAGCTGTTTTTT
CASSLAVYLNTGELFF
>-|-|TRBV13|14|TRBJ1-2
TGTGCCAGCAGCCCCATTATCGACAGATATGGCTACACCTTC
CASSPIIDRYGYTF
>TRBD1|-|TRBV11-2|14|TRBJ2-5
TGTGCCAGCAGCTTAGTTTCAGGGGGAGAGACCCAGTACTTC
CASSLVSGGETQYF
>TRBD2|-|TRBV6-5|15|TRBJ2-1
TGTGCCAGCAGGTCACTAGCGGGGGGGCCTCGTGAGCAGTTCTTC
CASRSLAGGPREQFF
>-|-|TRBV2|13|TRBJ1-2
TGTGCCAGCAGTGAAGTGTCAGGGGTCGGCTACACCTTC
CASSEVSGVGYTF
>TRBD1|-|TRBV7-6|15|TRBJ1-6
TGTGCCAGCAGCGGCCGGGACAGGGGTATAGCACCCCTCCACTTT
CASSGRDRGIAPLHF
>-|-|TRBV7-2|15|TRBJ2-7
TGTGCCAGCAGCTTAGCGAGGGGGAGCTCCTACGAGCAGTACTTC
CASSLARGSSYEQYF
>-|-|TRBV15|14|TRBJ1-5
TGTGCCACCAGCAGCGTAGTCCCCAATCAGCCCCAGCATTTT
CATSSVVPNQPQHF
>TRBD1|-|TRBV5-1|15|TRBJ2-7
TGCGCCAGCACCGTACAGACAGGGGGCCCCTACGAGCAGTACTTC
CASTVQTGGPYEQYF
>TRBD1|-|TRBV25-1|14|TRBJ1-1
TGTGCCAGCAGTGAAAGACAGGGGGCCACTGAAGCTTTCTTT
CASSERQGATEAFF
>TRBD2|-|TRBV5-1|15|TRBJ2-1
TGCGCCAGCAGCCCCCTCCCGCGGGGGAACAATGAGCAGTTCTTC
CASSPLPRGNNEQFF
>TRBD2|-|TRBV5-1|16|TRBJ2-2
TGCGCCAGCAGCTCCGGGACTAGCGGGGGCACCGGGGAGCTGTTTTTT
CASSSGTSGGTGELFF
>-|-|TRBV20-1|11|TRBJ1-2
TGCAGTGCTAAGTCGGTTGGTGGCTACACCTTC
CSAKSVGGYTF
>-|-|TRBV7-9|13|TRBJ1-5
TGTGCCAGCAGCTTGGAGTCTCCGCCGGCCCAGCATTTT
CASSLESPPAQHF
>-|-|TRBV6-5|12|TRBJ1-2
TGTGCCAGCAGTTTGGCGGGTCGGGGCTACACCTTC
CASSLAGRGYTF
>-|-|TRBV11-2|15|TRBJ1-3
TGTGCCAGCAGACTAGTAGGGAGGTCTGGAAACACCATATATTTT
CASRLVGRSGNTIYF
>-|-|TRBV6-5|15|TRBJ2-7
TGTGCCAGCAGTTACACGGGGAAAGAGACCTACGAGCAGTACTTC
CASSYTGKETYEQYF
>-|few|TRBV5-1|14|TRBJ1-1
TGCGCCAGCAGCTTGGGCTGGGCGAACACTGAAGCTTTCTTT
CASSLGWANTEAFF
>TRBD2|-|TRBV15|15|TRBJ2-7
TGTGCCACCAGCAGAGCGGGGGGGGCCCCGCTCGAGCAGTACTTC
CATSRAGGAPLEQYF
>TRBD2|-|TRBV6-5|16|TRBJ2-1
TGTGCCAGCAGTTTGGCGGCGGGGGGGTTTCGCAATGAGCAGTTCTTC
CASSLAAGGFRNEQFF
>-|-|TRBV6-1|15|TRBJ1-3
TGTGCCAGCAGTACAGGGCCTACCTCTGGAAACACCATATATTTT
CASSTGPTSGNTIYF
>TRBD1|-|TRBV28|15|TRBJ1-2
TGTGCCAGCAGTCCGAGGACAGGACGGAACTATGGCTACACCTTC
CASSPRTGRNYGYTF